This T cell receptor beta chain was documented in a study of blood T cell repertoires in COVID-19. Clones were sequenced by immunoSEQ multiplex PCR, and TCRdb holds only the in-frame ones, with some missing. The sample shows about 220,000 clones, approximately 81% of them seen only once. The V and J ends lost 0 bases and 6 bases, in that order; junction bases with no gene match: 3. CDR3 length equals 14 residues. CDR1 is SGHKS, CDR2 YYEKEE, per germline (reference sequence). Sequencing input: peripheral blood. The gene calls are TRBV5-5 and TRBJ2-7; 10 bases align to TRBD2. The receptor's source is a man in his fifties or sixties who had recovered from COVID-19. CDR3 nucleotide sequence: TGTGCCAGCAGCTTGGGTCTAGCGGGAGCCGAGCAGTACTTC. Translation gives CASSLGLAGAEQYF.